This T cell receptor beta chain is from a study of vaccination effects on CD4 cells after COVID-19. Study-wide background: It was with roughly 10 IU/ml IL-2 and approximately 10 ug/ml peptides that 2 million to 2.5 million PBMC per well were cultured.

Germline loops: CDR1 SGHTA, CDR2 FQGTGA. Trimming took 5 bases from V and 7 from J, leaving 17 bases between them. CDR3 length: 15 amino acids. Study results and caveats: At late timepoints after vaccination, vaccine- and infection-induced clones shrank markedly.

Once cultured for nine to ten days, the cells underwent separation to obtain CD4+ T cells. The vaccine given was either BNT162b2 or mRNA-1273, in two doses. The assay was immunoSEQ multiplex PCR, and TCRdb's table has in-frame clones only and misses some. Of approximately 70,000 clones listed, 73% are singletons. This clone has only a few counts. Its specificity is not known. This chain joins TRBV7-3 and TRBJ2-2, with a possible D match to TRBD1 (7 bases). The receptor was isolated from a human donor who received a COVID-19 vaccine. The source material was CD4+ T cells from PBMCs cultured without peptide, sampled after COVID-19 vaccination. CDR3 sequence: CASSPRAGGIGELFF. The CDR3 DNA sequence: TGTGCCAGCAGCCCCCGGGCAGGGGGGATCGGGGAGCTGTTTTTT.